This T cell receptor (beta chain) was retrieved from a study of blood T cell repertoires in COVID-19. Profiled with immunoSEQ multiplex PCR; TCRdb holds only in-frame clones, not every one. In the table there are a few hundred thousand clones, about 85% of which are singletons. Deletions cut 3 bases from V and 6 bases from J, with 15 bases between. This CDR3 has 13 residues. CDR1 is DFQATT, CDR2 SNEGSKA, per germline (reference sequence). The TCR sequence derives from a man between 18 and 29 years old with active or convalescent COVID-19. The sample comprised peripheral blood. This chain connects TRBV20-1 to TRBJ2-7; D unclear. The CDR3 DNA is TGCAGTGCTAGTAAGGAGAACCAAGGCGAGCAGTACTTC. Translation: CSASKENQGEQYF.